This TCR beta chain was found in a study of CD8+CD57+ T cells in acquired aplastic anemia (dated by TCRdb to between 2017 and 2018). Study-level background: On average, sorted CD4+ and CD8+ cells yielded roughly 3.4 ug of extracted DNA, with a range of roughly 0.18 to 30 ug. A CD8+CD57+ expansion meant a frequency higher than the mean frequency seen in healthy subjects. Overall study outcomes, separate from this receptor: Patients and healthy controls showed no significant difference in CD8+ Simpson's diversity (P=0.060). Although around 30 CD8+ CDR3 sequences were shared by patients and controls, these sequences appeared highly expressed in patients and within the immunodominant clones of patients.

Details on this clonotype: What antigen it recognizes has not been identified. One base away there is no much larger clone; base qualities are not given.

Profiling of TCR beta VDJ combinations and CDR3 sequences used genomic DNA as the template. TCR repertoire sequencing was run on an Illumina HiSeq 2000. From the authors' description of their analysis: TRBV/TRBJ rearrangement plots, CDR3 size and DJ length profiles, and Simpson's diversity index were used to evaluate the repertoires. Whichever DNA sequence was most abundant in the deep sequencing data was defined as the immunodominant clone. CDR3 amino acid sequences were checked for sharing across subjects and were also compared against the VDJdb database and published repertoires. TCRdb ran its own pipeline on the public reads, namely fastp trimming at Q25 and MiXCR clone calling, and kept in-frame beta chains. When rows share a CDR3 protein, they turn into one entry using the most common DNA and genes. What appears here as the V and J calls and clone size reflects TCRdb's work, not the paper's. The sample table records approximately 150,000 distinct CDR3 sequences; roughly 48% of these occur just once. Roughly 1.2% of the sample lies in the top ten.

The cysteine opens and the phenylalanine closes a CDR3 of 16 amino acids. Just CDR3 DNA is preserved here, 48 bases in frame from base 1. The junction shows trimming of 6 bases on V and 2 bases on J, and the gene matches do not reach 11 bases of it. Expansion of CD8+CD57+ cells had been shown by flow cytometry in the patients chosen for sequencing. Severe acquired aplastic anemia was diagnosed in all patients according to International Study of Aplastic Anemia and Agranulocytosis and Camitta criteria. Patients had received no therapy at the time of blood sampling. The study deep-sequenced TCR repertoires of sorted CD4+ and CD8+ blood T cells from severe aplastic anemia patients and healthy subjects. In the USA, patient enrollment took place under clinicaltrials.gov protocols 00001620, 01623167, 00001397, 00071045, 00081523 and 00961064. Ficoll-Paque density gradient centrifugation was used to isolate peripheral blood mononuclear cells. CD4+ and CD8+ T cells were sorted by FACS or magnetic beads before DNA extraction.

This TCR derives from a human donor with aplastic anemia. The sequence joins TRBV12-3 or TRBV12-4 to TRBJ2-7; TRBD2 lines up with 9 middle nucleotides. Sequencing input: sorted CD4+, CD8+, or CD8+CD57+ T cells (not recorded which) from PBMCs. The CDR3 region reads CASSFRGRGPAYEQYF. The DNA is as follows: TGTGCCAGCAGCTTCCGCGGGAGGGGCCCCGCCTACGAGCAGTACTTC.